The T cell receptor (beta chain) described here comes from a study of blood T cell repertoires in COVID-19 (dated by TCRdb to 2018 to 2021). The study in broad terms: Samples covering the acute and convalescent phases of COVID-19 were provided by collaborators in the United States, Italy and Spain. The material from the prospective study consisted of cDNA or gDNA derived from T cells, B-cell-depleted T cells, or PBMCs. The dataset comprised deeply sampled blood TCRbeta repertoires from subjects exposed to, actively infected with, or recovered from COVID-19. A freely available public database, intended as a resource for researchers studying the immune response to SARS-CoV-2, is where the repertoires were released. The samples were drawn from the first 160 participants of the ongoing ImmuneRACE study and from roughly 1,300 subjects provided by 6 global collaborators. A de-identified subject ID, COVID-19 status, age in years and sex were almost always included in the sample metadata. HLA class I and class II types, where available, came from metadata supplied by the sample provider rather than from assay-based typing.

TCRbeta CDR3 regions were amplified from genomic DNA by means of the immunoSEQ Assay, a bias-controlled multiplex PCR. The paper's processing steps were these. Nucleated cell counts per sample were estimated from amplification of reference gene primers within the assay. To quantify the absolute abundance of each unique TCRbeta CDR3 rearrangement, sequence reads were collapsed and filtered. For each sample, productive Simpson clonality was calculated as the square root of Simpson's diversity index over productive rearrangements. TCRdb took over this immuneACCESS table, retaining in-frame rearrangements with V and J assigned. Such tables are incomplete; in checked studies, under half of the missing clones stem from an unresolved V gene, and the remainder is unexplained. V, J and clone size reflect that table, while D and trimming were determined from the DNA. The sample contains approximately 390,000 clones, about 90% of them found a single time. 6% to 7.5% of the sample belongs to the ten largest clones.

The germline V gene (reference sequence) provides CDR1 MNHEY and CDR2 SMNVEV. The CDR3 has 15 amino acids, counting the end cysteine and phenylalanine. The retained sequence is limited to the CDR3, 45 bases, with the frame set at the first base. Trimming costs V 3 bases and J 6 bases, and their ends lie 17 bases apart. This clone was detected only once. What this receptor recognizes is not known. Qualities for individual bases were not recorded, and no much larger clone is one base off. Overall study results and their limits: The quantity of clinical and demographic metadata differed by source and by participant and was supplied without curation.

Collaborating institutions collected whole blood in K2EDTA tubes following their own protocols. For TCRbeta analysis, collaborator samples were shipped as frozen whole blood, as isolated PBMCs, or as DNA extracted from either sample type. This TCR derives from a young man with active or convalescent COVID-19. Sequencing input: peripheral blood. Rearrangement joined TRBV27 to TRBJ1-1; the D segment could be TRBD1, given 5 matching bases. Here the CDR3 is given as CASSFSGGGGSEAFF. The DNA reads TGTGCCAGCAGTTTCTCGGGGGGGGGAGGATCTGAAGCTTTCTTT.